The present entry profiles one T cell receptor beta chain with its context. The antigen remains undetermined. Carried by the TCR beta cDNA libraries were unique molecular identifiers. MiXCR, run by TCRdb on the PCR reads, gives a single entry per CDR3 protein. Of hundreds of thousands of distinct CDR3 sequences listed, about 27% are singletons. V was clipped by 7 bases and J by 6 bases, with 15 bases between them. This CDR3 comprises 12 residues. Germline V CDR1 and CDR2: SQVTM, ANQGSEA. This entry is derived from a study of post-analysis software for immune sequencing data. For the study at large: Relapsing-remitting, secondary progressive and progressive-relapsing multiple sclerosis courses were included.

Study outcomes and limitations: A handful of TRBV segments were significantly more frequent in patients than in controls. TRBV5-6, TRBV5-1 and TRBV20-1 were among these segments. Among multiple sclerosis patients, normalized Chao1 diversity was significantly below that of controls.

Sequencing used blood. The genes are TRBV29-1 and TRBJ2-5; D may correspond to TRBD1 or TRBD2 (5 bases each). This TCR came from a girl aged 10 to 17 with multiple sclerosis. The CDR3 loop reads CSAGGQGQTQYF. The CDR3 region has the DNA TGCAGCGCTGGGGGTCAGGGACAGACCCAGTACTTC.